A selection of T cell receptor beta chains follows, all from one sample in a study of Graves' ophthalmopathy and Graves' hyperthyroidism. Using its own MiXCR run on the multiplex PCR reads, TCRdb lists one record per CDR3 protein. The table has roughly 420,000 distinct CDR3 sequences, 21% seen once. Sequenced sample: peripheral blood. The source is a woman aged 18-29 years with stable Graves' hyperthyroidism. Each CDR3 is given with its conserved first and last residue.

V gene: TRBV11-1; J gene: TRBJ2-6; CDR3 protein: CASSRGQFSGANVLTF
V gene: TRBV28; J gene: TRBJ2-7; CDR3 protein: CASSQEVTGTSTYEQYF
V gene: TRBV12-3/TRBV12-4; J gene: TRBJ2-7; CDR3 protein: CASSFGTGTYEQYF
V gene: TRBV30; J gene: TRBJ2-2; CDR3 protein: CAWSTSGRPTGELFF
V gene: TRBV19; J gene: TRBJ1-5; CDR3 protein: CASSIVGASNQPQHF
V gene: TRBV18; J gene: TRBJ2-7; CDR3 protein: CASSPHPASSSYEQYF
V gene: TRBV18; J gene: TRBJ2-7; CDR3 protein: CASSPAGGVYEQYF
V gene: TRBV12-3/TRBV12-4; J gene: TRBJ1-1; CDR3 protein: CASSLGQQATEAFF
V gene: TRBV2; J gene: TRBJ2-2; CDR3 protein: CASSRDSPNTGELFF
V gene: TRBV7-9; J gene: TRBJ1-1; CDR3 protein: CASSSLRGLIGEAFF
V gene: TRBV12-3/TRBV12-4; J gene: TRBJ2-3; CDR3 protein: CASSYTAKAGLALDTQYF
V gene: TRBV5-1; J gene: TRBJ2-2; CDR3 protein: CASSRDGGTGELFF
V gene: TRBV27; J gene: TRBJ2-7; CDR3 protein: CASKVLAGPYEQYF
V gene: TRBV27; J gene: TRBJ1-6; CDR3 protein: CASRRQILNSPLHF
V gene: TRBV6-2/TRBV6-3; J gene: TRBJ1-5; CDR3 protein: CASKDRANQPQHF
V gene: TRBV11-1; J gene: TRBJ2-7; CDR3 protein: CASSPRRQRILYEQYF
V gene: TRBV12-3/TRBV12-4; J gene: TRBJ1-5; CDR3 protein: CASSPPNQPQHF
V gene: TRBV6-5; J gene: TRBJ2-7; CDR3 protein: CASRYRDRGDEQYF
V gene: TRBV30; J gene: TRBJ2-7; CDR3 protein: CAWSVGAPEMEQYF
V gene: TRBV4-1; J gene: TRBJ2-7; CDR3 protein: CASTHGVTGFDEQYF
V gene: TRBV20-1; J gene: TRBJ2-5; CDR3 protein: CSARAPGPQETQYF
V gene: TRBV28; J gene: TRBJ2-7; CDR3 protein: CASSPRTSGAPAQYF
V gene: TRBV12-3/TRBV12-4; J gene: TRBJ1-5; CDR3 protein: CASSNGTRNQPQHF
V gene: TRBV5-1; J gene: TRBJ1-1; CDR3 protein: CASSYRQMNTEAFF
V gene: TRBV10-3; J gene: TRBJ2-5; CDR3 protein: CAISEVRQGAREQYQETQYF
V gene: TRBV4-2; J gene: TRBJ1-1; CDR3 protein: CASSHPGQSNTEAFF
V gene: TRBV28; J gene: TRBJ1-3; CDR3 protein: CASSRGDGNTIYF
V gene: TRBV28; J gene: TRBJ1-1; CDR3 protein: CAIRSGDREGNTEAFF
V gene: TRBV28; J gene: TRBJ1-2; CDR3 protein: CASSPPAPNSQHYGYTF
V gene: TRBV7-9; J gene: TRBJ1-2; CDR3 protein: CASSSRDNYYGYTF
V gene: TRBV12-5; J gene: TRBJ2-6; CDR3 protein: CASGPLDGGRAGANVLTF
V gene: TRBV11-2; J gene: TRBJ1-4; CDR3 protein: CASSPGTFVEKLFF
V gene: TRBV5-1; J gene: TRBJ2-6; CDR3 protein: CASSLGRAAPPSGANVLTF
V gene: TRBV9; J gene: TRBJ1-1; CDR3 protein: CASSPQSRDRLIMNTEAFF
V gene: TRBV11-2; J gene: TRBJ2-5; CDR3 protein: CASSLLQRSGLQETQYF
V gene: TRBV12-3/TRBV12-4; J gene: TRBJ2-5; CDR3 protein: CASSLGGGTHF
V gene: TRBV10-1; J gene: TRBJ2-6; CDR3 protein: CASSRGTGRPSGANVLTF
V gene: TRBV7-8; J gene: TRBJ2-5; CDR3 protein: CASSTGGTTQETQYF
V gene: TRBV6-1; J gene: TRBJ2-7; CDR3 protein: CASSRTRTLREQYF
V gene: TRBV12-3/TRBV12-4; J gene: TRBJ2-7; CDR3 protein: CASSWGVAGDIDEQYF
V gene: TRBV28; J gene: TRBJ2-7; CDR3 protein: CASLQPAYEQYF
V gene: TRBV2; J gene: TRBJ2-2; CDR3 protein: CASSAGTGDPGELFF
V gene: TRBV12-3/TRBV12-4; J gene: TRBJ2-2; CDR3 protein: CASSLDGGATGELFF
V gene: TRBV11-1; J gene: TRBJ2-5; CDR3 protein: CASSLSSGFQETQYF
V gene: TRBV10-2; J gene: TRBJ2-7; CDR3 protein: CASRAGVTYEQYF